These 9 T cell receptor beta chains originate from one sample sequenced in a study of naive and memory T cell subsets. A UMI-containing oligonucleotide was joined by 3' ligation to the TCR cDNA template. The SP2 primer and nested alpha and beta constant region primers amplified ligated cDNA in four rounds. TCRdb reprocessed the 5' RACE reads via MiXCR and lists one record per CDR3 protein. Of about 62,000 distinct CDR3 sequences in the sample, less than 10% are singletons; the top ten hold approximately 21%. The receptor source for this set is a female donor in good health.

The J gene is TRBJ2-1, the V gene TRBV27; the match to TRBD1 covers 8 bases. The V gene's germline CDR1 is MNHEY and CDR2 SMNVEV (reference sequence). This CDR3 contains 13 residues. With V trimmed by 3 bases and J by 7 bases, 2 bases remained unmatched. The CDR3 here is CASSFRGQNEQFF. The CDR3 coding sequence is TGTGCCAGCAGTTTCAGGGGGCAGAATGAGCAGTTCTTC.

This clonotype was seen repeatedly, ten times or more. The chain uses TRBV9 and TRBJ1-5; the match to TRBD1 covers 7 bases. The J segment lost 3 bases and the V segment lost 3 bases, leaving 6 bases of the junction unmatched. The V gene's germline CDR1 is SGDLS and CDR2 YYNGEE. The CDR3 has 15 amino acids. The CDR3 loop is CASSAGTANNQPQHF. The CDR3 DNA reads TGTGCCAGCAGCGCGGGGACAGCCAACAATCAGCCCCAGCATTTT. The full variable domain, rest sourced from reference TRBV9 and TRBJ1-5, is DSGVTQTPKHLITATGQRVTLRCSPRSGDLSVYWYQQSLDQGLQFLIQYYNGEERAKGNILERFSAQQFPDLHSELNLSSLELGDSALYFCASSAGTANNQPQHFGDGTRLSIL.

This clonotype has just a few counts. The V call is TRBV5-1, the J call TRBJ2-5; D perhaps matches TRBD2 (5 bases). Germline loops: CDR1 SGHRS, CDR2 YFSETQ. The CDR3 runs to 17 residues. V lost 1 base to trimming and J lost 5 bases, with 21 bases between them. CDR3 in amino acids: CASSLRTRLADGETQYF. The CDR3 DNA sequence: TGCGCCAGCAGCTTGCGCACCCGGCTAGCAGACGGGGAGACCCAGTACTTC.

This clonotype was recorded many times. This chain links TRBV18 with TRBJ1-1; possibly TRBD1 for D (6 bases). V was shortened by 3 bases and J by 10 bases, with 15 bases between the two germline ends. Germline V gives CDR1 KGHSH, CDR2 LQKENI. The CDR3 runs 13 residues. The CDR3 DNA reads as TGTGCCAGCTCACCGTCGGCGGGGGCGCGAGCTTTCTTT. This sequence encodes CASSPSAGARAFF.

This chain links TRBV29-1 with TRBJ2-5; 9 bases fit TRBD1. The CDR3 contains 14 residues. Germline V gives CDR1 SQVTM, CDR2 ANQGSEA. With V trimmed by 5 bases and J by 5 bases, 9 bases remained unmatched. The DNA of the CDR3 is TGCAGCGTTCAGGGACAGGGTTTCAGCGAGACCCAGTACTTC. Its translation: CSVQGQGFSETQYF.

For this clonotype: This may be a read error: a much more frequent sequence differs by one nucleotide. The genes are TRBV7-8 and TRBJ1-6; possibly TRBD1 for D (5 bases). The V gene's germline CDR1 is SGHVS and CDR2 FQNEAQ. The CDR3 consists of 17 residues. The V end lost 6 bases, the J end lost 6 bases, and 21 bases lay between the germline ends. CDR3 DNA: TGTGCCAGCAGGTTATTCCCCCACGGGGCTGGTAATTCACCCCTCCACTTT. Translating gives CASRLFPHGAGNSPLHF.

This clonotype appeared a few times. The chain employs TRBV30 and TRBJ1-2; D may be TRBD1 (5 bases). V lost 0 bases, J lost 4 bases, and 12 bases lay in between. Germline CDR1 GTSNPN, CDR2 SVGIG (reference sequence). This CDR3 is 14 amino acids long. The CDR3 loop is CAWSVGGSGYGYTF. CDR3 coding DNA: TGTGCCTGGAGTGTGGGGGGATCGGGCTATGGCTACACCTTC.

The V call is TRBV7-9, the J call TRBJ2-3; TRBD1 might be the D (5 bases). Deletions cut 2 bases from V and 6 bases from J, with 6 bases between. From germline, CDR1 is SEHNR and CDR2 FQNEAQ (reference sequence). The CDR3 has 12 residues. This CDR3 reads CASSLPGDTQYF. CDR3 nucleotide sequence: TGTGCCAGCAGCTTACCAGGGGATACGCAGTATTTT.

The V gene is TRBV6-2 or TRBV6-3, the J gene TRBJ2-7, with D perhaps matching TRBD1 (6 bases). V lost 5 bases, J lost 4 bases, and 15 bases lay in between. From germline, CDR1 is MNHEY and CDR2 SVGEGT. The CDR3 has 14 residues. The CDR3 DNA reads as TGTGCCAGCAGTAGGACCGGGACAAGTTACGAGCAGTACTTC. It is translated as CASSRTGTSYEQYF.